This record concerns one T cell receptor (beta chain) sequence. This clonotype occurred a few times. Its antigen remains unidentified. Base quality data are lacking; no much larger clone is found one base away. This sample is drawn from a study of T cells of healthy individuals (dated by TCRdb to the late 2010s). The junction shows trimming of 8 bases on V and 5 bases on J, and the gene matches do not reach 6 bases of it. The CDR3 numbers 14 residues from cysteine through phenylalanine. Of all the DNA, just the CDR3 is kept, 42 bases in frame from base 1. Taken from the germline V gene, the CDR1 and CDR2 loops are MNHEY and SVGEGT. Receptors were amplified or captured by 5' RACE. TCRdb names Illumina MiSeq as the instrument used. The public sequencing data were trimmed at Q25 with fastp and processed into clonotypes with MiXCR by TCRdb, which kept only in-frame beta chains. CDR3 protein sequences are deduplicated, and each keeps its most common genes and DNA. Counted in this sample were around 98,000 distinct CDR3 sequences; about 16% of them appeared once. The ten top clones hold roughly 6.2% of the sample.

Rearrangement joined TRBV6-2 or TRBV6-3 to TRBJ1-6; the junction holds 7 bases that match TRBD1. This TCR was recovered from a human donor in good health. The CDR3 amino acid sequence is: CASADRLNNSPLHF. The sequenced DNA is TGTGCCAGCGCGGACAGGCTAAATAATTCACCCCTCCACTTT.